The 29 T cell receptor beta chains below were found in one sample sequenced in a study of T cells in localized non-small cell lung cancer. Sequenced by immunoSEQ multiplex PCR; TCRdb stores in-frame clones only, minus some. The sample consists of over 20,000 clones, more than 90% of them appearing once. The material sequenced was peripheral blood, taken before any cancer treatment. Receptors were obtained from a man aged 35-69 years with stage III squamous cell lung carcinoma.

The gene calls are TRBV18 and TRBJ2-6, with 10 bases matching TRBD2. The CDR3 length is 18 residues. The V and J ends lost 0 bases and 0 bases, in that order; junction bases with no gene match: 2. The germline V gene has CDR1 KGHSH and CDR2 LQKENI. CDR3 nucleotides: TGTGCCAGCTCACCACCTAGCGGGGGGATCTCTGGGGCCAACGTCCTGACTTTC. Translation: CASSPPSGGISGANVLTF.

The chain employs TRBV28 and TRBJ2-1, with 8 bases that match TRBD2. The germline gives CDR1 MDHEN, CDR2 SYDVKM. J was trimmed by 6 bases and V by 7 bases; bases with no gene match: 5. The CDR3 is made up of 13 amino acids. CDR3 sequence (DNA): TGTGCCAGCATCTTAGCGGGGACCAATGAGCAGTTCTTC. Translated: CASILAGTNEQFF.

This chain connects TRBV7-3 to TRBJ2-3; D ambiguous. Trimming removed 5 bases from V and 9 bases from J, with 15 bases in between. Germline V gives CDR1 SGHTA, CDR2 FQGTGA. This CDR3 is 13 amino acids long. The CDR3 here is CASSDRASRTQYF. The CDR3 region has the DNA TGTGCCAGCAGCGACCGGGCCTCCAGGACGCAGTATTTT.

The gene calls are TRBV6-1 and TRBJ1-3, with a tentative D call TRBD1 (6 bases). This CDR3 is built from 14 residues. Germline loops: CDR1 MNHNS, CDR2 SASEGT. V was pared by 3 bases and J by 1 base, with 7 bases between. Here the CDR3 reads CASSDDRSGNTIYF. Written as DNA, the CDR3 is TGTGCCAGCAGTGATGACAGGTCTGGAAACACCATATATTTT.

This chain connects TRBV5-1 to TRBJ2-1; 7 positions match TRBD2. CDR1 is SGHRS and CDR2 is YFSETQ in the germline V gene. CDR3 length: 15 amino acids. V was clipped by 4 bases and J by 7 bases; unmatched bases: 11. The CDR3 spells CASSPGAGWGNEQFF. In DNA form, the CDR3 reads TGCGCCAGCAGCCCGGGAGCGGGATGGGGGAATGAGCAGTTCTTC.

The chain employs TRBV16 and TRBJ2-7, with TRBD2 as a possible D gene (5 bases). Trimming took 4 bases from V and 4 from J, leaving 8 bases between them. The CDR3 totals 12 residues. Per the germline V gene, CDR1 is KGHSY and CDR2 is FQNENV. The CDR3 region has the DNA TGTGCCAGCAGCCCGCGAGGGTACGAGCAGTACTTC. Translating gives CASSPRGYEQYF. Variable domain in full (rest from reference TRBV16 and TRBJ2-7): GEEVAQTPKHLVRGEGQKAKLYCAPIKGHSYVFWYQQVLKNEFKFLISFQNENVFDETGMPKERFSAKCLPNSPCSLEIQATKLEDSAVYFCASSPRGYEQYFGPGTRLTVT.

The chain recombines TRBV6-5 with TRBJ1-1; no firm D call. Trimming stripped 5 bases from V and 2 bases from J, with 12 bases between. Germline V gives CDR1 MNHEY, CDR2 SVGAGI. The CDR3 has 14 residues. The CDR3 sequence: CASSTRAVNTEAFF. CDR3 sequence (DNA): TGTGCCAGCAGTACCCGGGCGGTCAACACTGAAGCTTTCTTT.

This clone was seen a handful of times. This rearrangement joins TRBV10-3 to TRBJ2-7; tentatively, D is TRBD1 (6 bases). Trimming removed 4 bases at V and 3 bases at J, with 10 bases between. CDR3 length: 13 amino acids. Germline CDR1 ENHRY, CDR2 SYGVKD. The CDR3 coding sequence is TGTGCCATCAGTGCCCAACAGGGCTACGAGCAGTACTTC. The encoded protein is CAISAQQGYEQYF.

This chain uses TRBV2 with TRBJ1-4; D might be TRBD1 (6 bases). V lost 4 bases and J 0 bases, leaving 9 bases between the germline ends. This CDR3 is built from 15 residues. Germline V gene data show CDR1 as SNHLY and CDR2 as FYNNEI. For the CDR3, the DNA is TGTGCCAGCAGTGGGACAGTTGCAACTAATGAAAAACTGTTTTTT. This gives the protein CASSGTVATNEKLFF.

CDR3 in amino acids: CSVGEGARNTIYF. CDR3 bases: TGCAGCGTGGGGGAGGGGGCGCGAAACACCATATATTTT. The chain is built from TRBV29-1 and TRBJ1-3; 7 bases align to TRBD1. The V gene's germline CDR1 is SQVTM and CDR2 ANQGSEA. Trimming removed 6 bases from V and 5 bases from J; junction bases left unmatched: 7. The CDR3 spans 13 residues.

V usage is TRBV28 and J usage is TRBJ2-7; TRBD1 is a possible D gene (6 bases). Looked up from germline, CDR1 is MDHEN and CDR2 is SYDVKM. V lost 7 bases to trimming and J lost 3 bases, with 10 bases between them. The CDR3 has 12 residues. The CDR3 spells CASTGQRYEQYF. The CDR3 DNA reads TGTGCCAGCACCGGACAGCGCTACGAGCAGTACTTC.

V and J are TRBV2 and TRBJ2-5; TRBD1 matches 10 bases. Germline lookup yields CDR1 SNHLY and CDR2 FYNNEI. CDR3 size: 14 residues. V lost 3 bases to trimming and J lost 5 bases; unmatched junction nucleotides: 3. The CDR3 nucleotides read TGTGCCAGCAGTGAGGGACAGGGGTTGGAGACCCAGTACTTC. This translates into CASSEGQGLETQYF.

The V and J genes are TRBV7-8 and TRBJ2-3; no firm D call. Germline loops: CDR1 SGHVS, CDR2 FQNEAQ. With 5 bases removed from V and 5 bases from J, the gap between germline ends came to 11 bases. The CDR3 length is 13 residues. Here the CDR3 reads CASSVNLGDTQYF. The CDR3 DNA is TGTGCCAGCAGCGTAAACTTGGGAGATACGCAGTATTTT. Variable domain in full (rest from reference TRBV7-8 and TRBJ2-3): GAGVSQSPRYKVAKRGQDVALRCDPISGHVSLFWYQQALGQGPEFLTYFQNEAQLDKSGLPSDRFFAERPEGSVSTLKIQRTQQEDSAVYLCASSVNLGDTQYFGPGTRLTVL.

The chain recombines TRBV5-5 with TRBJ1-2; a weak D match, TRBD1 (5 bases). Trimming took off 3 bases at V and 4 bases at J, with 16 bases between the two ends. The germline gives CDR1 SGHKS, CDR2 YYEKEE (reference sequence). The length of the CDR3 is 15 residues. DNA of the CDR3: TGTGCCAGCAGCTCCGGGACCCCCGCGAGCTATGGCTACACCTTC. Translation: CASSSGTPASYGYTF.

V and J are TRBV19 and TRBJ2-3, with a tentative D call TRBD1 (5 bases). Trimming left V 1 base short and J 2 bases short, with 10 bases between. The CDR3 spans 15 residues. Germline values: CDR1 LNHDA, CDR2 SQIVND (reference sequence). DNA of the CDR3: TGTGCCAGTAGTATAGGGGGCAGGGCCACAGATACGCAGTATTTT. Residues: CASSIGGRATDTQYF.

CDR3 region: CASSSTRTSGGTDTQYF. In nucleotides, the CDR3 is TGTGCCAGCAGCAGCACCCGGACTAGCGGGGGGACAGATACGCAGTATTTT. The chain combines TRBV5-8 with TRBJ2-3; 14 bases match TRBD2. Trimming cost V 4 bases and J 3 bases; bases outside gene matches: 7. The CDR3 runs to 17 residues. Looked up from germline, CDR1 is SGHTS and CDR2 is YDEGEE.

The chain couples TRBV11-2 to TRBJ2-7; D uncertain. Per germline, CDR1 SGHAT and CDR2 FQNNGV. This CDR3 is 13 amino acids long. The V and J ends lost 2 bases and 7 bases respectively, with 12 bases between them. The CDR3 region is CASSLYQAGEQYF. CDR3 DNA: TGTGCCAGCAGCTTATACCAGGCTGGGGAGCAGTACTTC.

The chain recombines TRBV11-3 with TRBJ2-3; D possibly corresponds to TRBD2 (6 bases). CDR1 is SGHNT and CDR2 is YENEEA in the germline V gene. Trimming took off 2 bases at V and 7 bases at J, with 25 bases between the two ends. The CDR3 is made up of 18 amino acids. The DNA for the CDR3 is TGTGCCAGCAGCTTAACCGGTTTGGGGGTGCGCGGGATGAATACGCAGTATTTT. Translating gives CASSLTGLGVRGMNTQYF.

The genes are TRBV28 and TRBJ2-1; 15 bases are a match to TRBD2. In germline, CDR1 is MDHEN, CDR2 SYDVKM. The V gene end was trimmed by 6 bases and the J gene end by 0 bases; junction bases not matched to a gene: 6. The CDR3 has 18 residues. CDR3 protein: CASRPGLAGGPSYNEQFF. The CDR3 DNA sequence: TGTGCCAGCAGACCCGGACTAGCGGGAGGGCCCTCCTACAATGAGCAGTTCTTC.

The chain couples TRBV9 to TRBJ1-2; 10 nucleotides agree with TRBD1. Germline CDR1 SGDLS, CDR2 YYNGEE. Trimming at V came to 0 bases and at J to 2 bases, leaving 4 bases not matched to a gene. This CDR3 comprises 16 residues. CDR3 nucleotide sequence: TGTGCCAGCAGCGTAGGGTCGGGACAGGGGAACTATGGCTACACCTTC. It yields the protein CASSVGSGQGNYGYTF.

The gene calls are TRBV7-2 and TRBJ1-6; possibly TRBD1 for D (6 bases). Germline values: CDR1 SGHTA, CDR2 FQGNSA. The V gene lost 5 bases and the J gene lost 7 bases, with 12 bases spanning the gap. This CDR3 spans 14 amino acids. CDR3 amino acids: CASSATGPNSPLHF. The CDR3 nucleotides read TGTGCCAGCAGCGCGACAGGACCGAATTCACCCCTCCACTTT.

This chain uses TRBV28 with TRBJ1-1; no clear D. The CDR3 contains 13 residues. Per the germline V gene, CDR1 is MDHEN and CDR2 is SYDVKM. Trimming cost V 11 bases and J 1 base, with 14 bases left between them. The CDR3 region is CAGRSGENTEAFF. CDR3 bases: TGTGCCGGGAGAAGTGGAGAGAACACTGAAGCTTTCTTT.

The J gene is TRBJ1-5, the V gene TRBV6-6, with 7 bases aligning to TRBD1. The germline CDR1 and CDR2 sequences are MNHNY and SVGAGI (reference sequence). Trimming removed 6 bases from V and 4 bases from J; junction bases left unmatched: 9. The CDR3 totals 15 residues. This CDR3 is CASRPLTGFNQPQHF. The CDR3 bases are TGTGCCAGCAGACCCCTGACAGGGTTTAATCAGCCCCAGCATTTT.

The chain is built from TRBV4-1 and TRBJ2-7; D uncertain. CDR3 length: 16 amino acids. V was shortened by 3 bases and J by 3 bases, with 18 bases between the two germline ends. Germline loops: CDR1 MGHRA, CDR2 YSYEKL. The CDR3 loop is CASSQRASVFGYEQYF. In nucleotides, the CDR3 is TGCGCCAGCAGCCAGCGCGCATCGGTGTTCGGCTACGAGCAGTACTTC.

The CDR3 coding sequence is TGTGCCAGCAGTTTACTGGCAGGGAACACTGAAGCTTTCTTT. Amino acids: CASSLLAGNTEAFF. The chain links TRBV28 to TRBJ1-1, with D unresolved. The CDR3 is 14 residues long. CDR1 MDHEN and CDR2 SYDVKM come from the germline V gene. Deletions cut 2 bases from V and 1 base from J, with 8 bases between.

The chain recombines TRBV5-1 with TRBJ2-1, with D uncertain. The V end was cut by 2 bases, the J end by 8 bases, with 8 bases between. Looked up from germline, CDR1 is SGHRS and CDR2 is YFSETQ. The CDR3 consists of 12 residues. CDR3 bases: TGCGCCAGCAGCTTACAGTTTGATGAGCAGTTCTTC. Amino acids: CASSLQFDEQFF.

This clone occurred a few times. This chain joins TRBV28 and TRBJ1-1; the D gene is possibly TRBD1 (5 bases). Germline V gene lookup returns CDR1 MDHEN and CDR2 SYDVKM. CDR3 length equals 14 residues. V was clipped by 5 bases and J by 3 bases, with 13 bases between them. CDR3 protein: CASSPPQGDTEAFF. CDR3 DNA: TGTGCCAGCAGTCCCCCTCAGGGCGACACTGAAGCTTTCTTT.

The V gene is TRBV18, the J gene TRBJ2-3, with TRBD2 identical over 11 bases. Germline CDR1 reads KGHSH; CDR2 reads LQKENI. Trimming removed 5 bases from V and 4 bases from J; junction bases left unmatched: 8. The CDR3 contains 16 residues. The CDR3 spells CASSSSGTSGADTQYF. The CDR3 DNA follows: TGTGCCAGCTCATCTTCCGGGACTAGCGGTGCAGATACGCAGTATTTT.

V and J are TRBV5-8 and TRBJ2-7; 9 nucleotides match TRBD1. V lost 6 bases to trimming and J lost 7 bases; unmatched junction nucleotides: 8. Germline V gene data show CDR1 as SGHTS and CDR2 as YDEGEE. This CDR3 region has 13 residues. DNA for the CDR3: TGTGCCAGCAACGGGGACAGGGCGGGAGAGCAGTACTTC. Encoded protein: CASNGDRAGEQYF.